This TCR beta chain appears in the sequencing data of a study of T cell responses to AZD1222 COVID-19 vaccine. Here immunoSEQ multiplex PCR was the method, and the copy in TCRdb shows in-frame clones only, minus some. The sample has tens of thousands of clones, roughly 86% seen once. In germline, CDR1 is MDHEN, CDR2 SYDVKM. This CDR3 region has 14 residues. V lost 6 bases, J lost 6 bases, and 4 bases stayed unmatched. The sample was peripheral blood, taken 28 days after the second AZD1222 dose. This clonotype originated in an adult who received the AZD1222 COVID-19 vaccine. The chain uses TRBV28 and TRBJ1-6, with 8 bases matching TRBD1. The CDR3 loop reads CASRKDRVNSPLHF. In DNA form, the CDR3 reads TGTGCCAGCAGGAAGGACAGGGTTAATTCACCCCTCCACTTT.